These 32 T cell receptor beta chains were all obtained from the same sample, sequenced in a study of early T cells in non-severe SARS-CoV-2 infection. From the 5' RACE reads, TCRdb called clonotypes with MiXCR, one entry per CDR3 protein. Of roughly 50,000 distinct CDR3 sequences in the sample, roughly 6.1% were seen once. The sample here was whole blood, taken at baseline. Receptors originate from an adult who was a healthcare worker with PCR-confirmed SARS-CoV-2 infection or an uninfected control (not recorded which).

At least ten counts were recorded for this clonotype. The chain links TRBV6-2 or TRBV6-3 to TRBJ1-1, with no clear D. This CDR3 is built from 11 residues. Per the germline V gene, CDR1 is MNHEY and CDR2 is SVGEGT. V dropped 1 base and J dropped 6 bases, with 3 bases sitting between them. This chain's CDR3 is CASSYLAEAFF. The CDR3 DNA sequence: TGTGCCAGCAGTTACTTGGCTGAAGCTTTCTTT.

V is TRBV20-1 and J is TRBJ1-4; weak D call: TRBD1 (5 bases). Per the germline V gene, CDR1 is DFQATT and CDR2 is SNEGSKA (reference sequence). V lost 6 bases, J lost 5 bases, and 19 bases lay in between. The CDR3 spans 15 residues. The CDR3 loop reads CSAKLPGGNNEKLFF. The CDR3 nucleotides read TGCAGTGCGAAACTACCCGGGGGGAACAATGAAAAACTGTTTTTT.

In this sample, this clonotype turned up many times. This chain joins TRBV7-2 and TRBJ1-5; D is unresolved. V dropped 5 bases and J dropped 4 bases, with 12 bases sitting between them. In germline, CDR1 is SGHTA, CDR2 FQGNSA. The CDR3 sequence is 14 residues long. The CDR3 region has the DNA TGTGCCAGCAGCAAAGGCACGGCTAATCAGCCCCAGCATTTT. As protein: CASSKGTANQPQHF.

This clonotype was observed a few times. The chain is built from TRBV27 and TRBJ2-5; TRBD2 matches at 8 bases. Germline CDR1 is MNHEY and CDR2 is SMNVEV (reference sequence). Trimming removed 7 bases from V and 4 bases from J; junction bases left unmatched: 8. There are 14 residues in the CDR3. The CDR3 protein is CASNFNGRGETQYF. CDR3 DNA sequence: TGTGCCAGCAATTTTAACGGGAGGGGAGAGACCCAGTACTTC.

The J gene is TRBJ1-2, the V gene TRBV6-6, with 7 bases lining up with TRBD1. There are 13 residues in the CDR3. V gave up 10 bases and J gave up 5 bases; unmatched junction bases: 10. Germline-derived CDR1 and CDR2 are MNHNY and SVGAGI (reference sequence). This CDR3 reads CATSGQVGYGYTF. As DNA, the CDR3 is TGTGCCACCTCTGGACAGGTGGGGTATGGCTACACCTTC.

This clonotype was seen a handful of times. J is TRBJ2-1 and V is TRBV7-3, with D possibly being TRBD2 (5 bases). The V end was cut by 5 bases, the J end by 6 bases, with 23 bases between. The CDR3 covers 17 residues. Per germline, CDR1 SGHTA and CDR2 FQGTGA. CDR3 in DNA: TGTGCCAGCAGCCCAAACGCCCCTAATACTAGAGCCAATGAGCAGTTCTTC. Translation: CASSPNAPNTRANEQFF.

This clonotype was seen only a few times. The chain recombines TRBV20-1 with TRBJ2-2; tentatively, D is TRBD1 (5 bases). The CDR3 is 12 residues long. The ends were cut back, 6 bases at V and 4 bases at J, with 9 bases in the middle. From germline, CDR1 is DFQATT and CDR2 SNEGSKA (reference sequence). This chain's CDR3 is CSAYGATGELFF. The CDR3 DNA is TGCAGTGCGTATGGGGCCACCGGGGAGCTGTTTTTT.

This clonotype was seen repeatedly, ten times or more. A read error may produce the germline difference seen at one junction end. This chain connects TRBV12-3 or TRBV12-4 to TRBJ2-5; 8 nucleotides line up with TRBD2. The CDR3 runs 16 residues. CDR3: CASSSPGREGQGTQYF. CDR3 in DNA: TGTGCCAGCAGTTCCCCTGGCCGGGAGGGCCAAGGGACCCAGTACTTC.

The genes are TRBV7-2 and TRBJ2-2; D might be TRBD2 (7 bases). The germline CDR1 and CDR2 sequences are SGHTA and FQGNSA. The CDR3 covers 17 residues. The V and J ends lost 5 bases and 5 bases respectively, with 21 bases between them. CDR3 in amino acids: CASSPRGAGVKTGELFF. The CDR3 DNA reads as TGTGCCAGCAGCCCCCGGGGGGCGGGAGTAAAAACCGGGGAGCTGTTTTTT.

There are a few counts of this clonotype. The CDR3 spells CASSSAGEQFF. Written as DNA, the CDR3 is TGTGCCAGCAGCTCAGCGGGGGAGCAGTTCTTC. The chain links TRBV7-3 to TRBJ2-1; TRBD2 matches 7 bases. Germline V gene data show CDR1 as SGHTA and CDR2 as FQGTGA. V shed 4 bases and J 10 bases; nucleotides not matched to a gene: 1. The CDR3 sequence is 11 residues long.

This clonotype has only a few counts. The rearrangement uses TRBV29-1 and TRBJ2-7, with D maybe TRBD2 (5 bases). Germline V gene data show CDR1 as SQVTM and CDR2 as ANQGSEA. Trimming stripped 3 bases from V and 4 bases from J, with 10 bases between. CDR3 length: 12 residues. CDR3 sequence (DNA): TGCAGCGTTGACGATCGGGGTTACGAGCAGTACTTC. Protein sequence: CSVDDRGYEQYF.

This clonotype has at least ten counts. CDR3 sequence reads: CASKHTNTGELFF. The DNA for the CDR3 is TGTGCCAGCAAACATACGAACACCGGGGAGCTGTTTTTT. The chain employs TRBV6-1 and TRBJ2-2; D not certain. V was cut by 7 bases and J by 0 bases, with 6 bases left in between. The germline gives CDR1 MNHNS, CDR2 SASEGT. The CDR3 is made up of 13 amino acids.

This clonotype was counted many times. The V and J genes are TRBV20-1 and TRBJ1-5, with 8 nucleotides matching TRBD1. The CDR3 sequence is 14 residues long. J gave up 5 bases and V 1 base, and 4 bases lay outside the gene matches. In germline, CDR1 is DFQATT, CDR2 SNEGSKA (reference sequence). The CDR3: CSARGQGIDQPQHF. As DNA, the CDR3 is TGCAGTGCTAGAGGACAGGGGATCGATCAGCCCCAGCATTTT.

The table lists this clonotype with many counts. The CDR3 DNA is TGTGCCAGCAGCTCCTCCCCCTCCTACAATGAGCAGTTCTTC. Amino acid sequence: CASSSSPSYNEQFF. This chain links TRBV5-4 with TRBJ2-1, with D hard to call. This CDR3 is built from 14 residues. In germline, CDR1 is SGHNT, CDR2 YYREEE (reference sequence). Trimming stripped 3 bases from V and 0 bases from J, with 7 bases between. The variable domain in full, with the rest retrieved from reference TRBV5-4 and TRBJ2-1, is ETGVTQSPTHLIKTRGQQVTLRCSSQSGHNTVSWYQQALGQGPQFIFQYYREEENGRGNFPPRFSGLQFPNYSSELNVNALELDDSALYLCASSSSPSYNEQFFGPGTRLTVL.

The chain links TRBV6-1 to TRBJ2-5; TRBD1 agrees at 7 bases. After removal of 6 bases from V and 4 bases from J, the junction contained 14 bases not matched to a gene. Germline loops: CDR1 MNHNS, CDR2 SASEGT. The length of the CDR3 is 16 residues. This CDR3 is CASSLDRAGRGETQYF. CDR3 nucleotides: TGTGCCAGCAGCCTTGACAGGGCTGGTCGAGGAGAGACCCAGTACTTC.

This clonotype appeared many times. The V and J genes are TRBV10-3 and TRBJ2-4; a weak D match, TRBD1 (5 bases). V was trimmed by 4 bases and J by 0 bases, leaving 7 bases between them. There are 14 residues in the CDR3. In germline, CDR1 is ENHRY, CDR2 SYGVKD. The CDR3 sequence is CAISGTLAKNIQYF. CDR3 sequence (DNA): TGTGCCATCAGTGGGACACTAGCCAAAAACATTCAGTACTTC.

This chain links TRBV9 with TRBJ2-5; D ambiguous. Germline CDR1 and CDR2: SGDLS and YYNGEE. The V end was cut by 1 base, the J end by 5 bases, with 9 bases between. There are 13 residues in the CDR3. This CDR3 reads CASSVRVGETQYF. For the CDR3, the DNA is TGTGCCAGCAGCGTACGAGTCGGGGAGACCCAGTACTTC.

V gene TRBV7-9 combines with J gene TRBJ1-2; D call uncertain. Germline V gene sequence: CDR1 SEHNR, CDR2 FQNEAQ (reference sequence). Trimming removed 1 base from V and 8 bases from J, with 11 bases in between. CDR3 length equals 13 residues. CDR3 in DNA: TGTGCCAGCAGCTTAGTAGGCGGTTACGGCTACACCTTC. Translation: CASSLVGGYGYTF.

J is TRBJ2-6 and V is TRBV19; D gene uncertain. Trimming cost V 2 bases and J 0 bases, with 8 bases left between them. Per the germline V gene, CDR1 is LNHDA and CDR2 is SQIVND (reference sequence). The length of the CDR3 is 16 residues. The CDR3 is CASSIILGSGANVLTF. The CDR3 bases are TGTGCCAGTAGTATAATCCTTGGCTCTGGGGCCAACGTCCTGACTTTC.

The genes are TRBV5-1 and TRBJ2-1; D call uncertain. V lost 5 bases, J lost 9 bases, and 18 bases lay in between. CDR1 is SGHRS, CDR2 YFSETQ, per germline. There are 14 residues in the CDR3. DNA for the CDR3: TGCGCCAGCAGTGATAACCCCGCCGGTACTGAGCAGTTCTTC. It encodes CASSDNPAGTEQFF.

By share of the sample, this clonotype is medium-sized. The chain joins TRBV7-9 to TRBJ1-2, with 9 bases that match TRBD1. The CDR3 is 13 amino acids. Germline trimming cut 5 bases from V and 5 bases from J; bases unmatched to any gene: 3. Germline CDR1 is SEHNR and CDR2 is FQNEAQ (reference sequence). CDR3 sequence reads: CASSRGTGYGYTF. The DNA for the CDR3 is TGTGCCAGCAGCAGGGGGACAGGGTATGGCTACACCTTC.

This clonotype was seen many times. The chain has TRBV6-2 or TRBV6-3 and TRBJ1-1; 11 nucleotides match TRBD1. Germline V lookup: CDR1 MNHEY, CDR2 SVGEGT. J gave up 2 bases and V 10 bases, and 9 bases lay outside the gene matches. This CDR3 comprises 15 residues. The CDR3 is CATRTGGSGNTEAFF. The CDR3 DNA sequence: TGTGCCACCAGGACAGGGGGCAGTGGAAACACTGAAGCTTTCTTT.

The rearrangement links TRBV4-1 to TRBJ2-1; D possibly corresponds to TRBD2 (6 bases). CDR1 is MGHRA, CDR2 YSYEKL, per germline. CDR3 length: 16 amino acids. The ends were cut back, 4 bases at V and 8 bases at J, with 21 bases in the middle. CDR3 residues: CASSPDPGAKIYEQFF. The CDR3 nucleotides are TGCGCCAGCAGCCCTGATCCGGGAGCAAAGATCTATGAGCAGTTCTTC.

In regard to this clonotype: Likely a read error: the CDR3 ends without its conserved phenylalanine or tryptophan. The rearrangement uses TRBV7-6 and TRBJ1-1; weak D call: TRBD1 (5 bases). Between the trimmed V and J ends, which lost 0 bases and 7 bases, there was a span of 12 bases. The CDR3 loop spans 14 amino acids. Per the germline V gene, CDR1 is SGHVS and CDR2 is FNYEAQ. The CDR3 DNA reads as TGTGCCAGCAGCTTAGCGGAAAGAGACAGTGAAGCTTTCATT. Protein product: CASSLAERDSEAFI.

This clonotype was picked up a small number of times. CDR3 residues: CASSLGQGATEQYF. In DNA, the CDR3 is TGTGCCAGCAGTTTAGGACAGGGGGCGACCGAGCAGTACTTC. The chain joins TRBV27 to TRBJ2-7; 11 nucleotides match TRBD1. Per the germline V gene, CDR1 is MNHEY and CDR2 is SMNVEV (reference sequence). This CDR3 has 14 amino acids. J gave up 6 bases and V 2 bases, and 3 bases lay outside the gene matches.

J is TRBJ2-4 and V is TRBV11-1; D unresolved. With 3 bases removed from V and 8 bases from J, the gap between germline ends came to 17 bases. The CDR3 has 15 amino acids. CDR1 SGHAT and CDR2 FQDESV come from the germline V gene (reference sequence). The CDR3 sequence: CASSLKRDFQDIQYF. CDR3 nucleotides: TGTGCCAGCAGCTTGAAGCGAGACTTTCAAGACATTCAGTACTTC.

This clonotype is judged medium-sized. This rearrangement joins TRBV28 to TRBJ1-5; D is unresolved. V was pared by 2 bases and J by 5 bases, with 10 bases between. The V gene's germline CDR1 is MDHEN and CDR2 SYDVKM. CDR3 length: 14 amino acids. The CDR3 is CASSLPNPHQPQHF. CDR3 DNA: TGTGCCAGCAGTTTACCCAATCCCCATCAGCCCCAGCATTTT.

In this sample, this clonotype turned up a few times. The genes are TRBV7-3 and TRBJ2-7, with D possibly matching TRBD1 (6 bases). Germline CDR1 reads SGHTA; CDR2 reads FQGTGA. The CDR3 runs 13 residues. The V end lost 5 bases, the J end lost 4 bases, and 12 bases lay between the germline ends. The CDR3 DNA is TGTGCCAGCAGCCCTGGGACACAGTACGAGCAGTACTTC. This sequence encodes CASSPGTQYEQYF.

This clonotype showed up many times. The chain recombines TRBV11-3 with TRBJ2-3, with 10 bases identical to TRBD2. The germline gives CDR1 SGHNT, CDR2 YENEEA. This CDR3 has 15 amino acids. Trimming removed 5 bases from V and 6 bases from J; junction bases left unmatched: 8. This CDR3 is CASSVSSGSTDTQYF. The CDR3 DNA follows: TGTGCCAGCAGCGTCTCTAGCGGGAGTACCGATACGCAGTATTTT.

This clonotype occurred many times. In nucleotides, the CDR3 is TGTGCCAGCAGCCAAACCCATTGGGAAATGAACACTGAAGCTTTCTTT. Amino acids: CASSQTHWEMNTEAFF. V usage is TRBV4-2 and J usage is TRBJ1-1; D is undetermined. V lost 2 bases, J lost 0 bases, and 13 bases lay in between. The CDR3 has 16 amino acids. Per the germline V gene, CDR1 is LGHNA and CDR2 is YNFKEQ.

This clonotype came up many times. The CDR3 DNA reads TGTGCCAGCAGCCACAAACAGGGATACGAGCAGTACTTC. Translation: CASSHKQGYEQYF. This chain links TRBV6-6 with TRBJ2-7, with D perhaps matching TRBD1 (6 bases). Germline V gene sequence: CDR1 MNHNY, CDR2 SVGAGI (reference sequence). V lost 6 bases to trimming and J lost 4 bases, with 13 bases between them. This CDR3 spans 13 amino acids.

In its sample, this clonotype was seen many times. The CDR3 protein is CASSLTVTAEAFF. For the CDR3, the DNA is TGCGCCAGCAGCTTGACGGTAACAGCCGAAGCTTTCTTT. The V gene is TRBV5-1, the J gene TRBJ1-1; no firm D call. V was clipped by 1 base and J by 8 bases, with 12 bases between them. Germline V CDR1 and CDR2: SGHRS, YFSETQ. The CDR3 is made up of 13 amino acids.